The 5 T cell receptor beta chains below were found in one sample sequenced in a study of cytomegalovirus exposure and HLA in healthy donors. The protocol was immunoSEQ multiplex PCR, while the TCRdb copy is restricted to in-frame clones and leaves out a portion. This sample has more than 70,000 clones, with around 96% found just once. Material for sequencing was PBMCs. The source of these receptors is a man younger than 35 in good health and CMV-seropositive.

The rearrangement links TRBV4-1 to TRBJ2-2; D possibly corresponds to TRBD2 (6 bases). Trimming took 4 bases from V and 7 from J, leaving 13 bases between them. This CDR3 contains 14 residues. Germline V gene data show CDR1 as MGHRA and CDR2 as YSYEKL. The CDR3 nucleotides read TGCGCCAGCAGCCTACGGGAGTTGGTCGGGGAGCTGTTTTTT. Protein: CASSLRELVGELFF.

The chain combines TRBV7-9 with TRBJ1-4, with D uncertain. The V and J ends lost 5 bases and 0 bases respectively, with 10 bases between them. CDR3 size: 15 residues. Germline values: CDR1 SEHNR, CDR2 FQNEAQ (reference sequence). The CDR3 here is CASSLQVATNEKLFF. In DNA, the CDR3 is TGTGCCAGCAGCCTCCAGGTGGCAACTAATGAAAAACTGTTTTTT.

A single count supports this clone. This chain connects TRBV15 to TRBJ2-1; D possibly corresponds to TRBD2 (6 bases). There are 17 residues in the CDR3. Germline CDR1 and CDR2: LNHNV and YYDKDF (reference sequence). The V and J ends lost 0 bases and 14 bases respectively, with 26 bases between them. The CDR3 loop reads CATSRDPSTRITESKFF. The CDR3 bases are TGTGCCACCAGCAGAGATCCCTCGACTAGAATAACGGAGTCGAAGTTCTTC.

V usage is TRBV28 and J usage is TRBJ1-1, with D unresolved. The length of the CDR3 is 14 residues. Germline V gene sequence: CDR1 MDHEN, CDR2 SYDVKM. V was cut by 5 bases and J by 2 bases, with 12 bases left in between. The CDR3 region has the DNA TGTGCCAGCAGTACCCCTGAGTCCAACACTGAAGCTTTCTTT. Translating gives CASSTPESNTEAFF.

This chain joins TRBV14 and TRBJ1-2, with D unclear. V shed 3 bases and J shed 6 bases, with 11 bases lying between them. The germline V gene has CDR1 SGHDN and CDR2 FVKESK. The CDR3 totals 13 residues. Here the CDR3 reads CASSQGGRNGYTF. CDR3 in DNA: TGTGCCAGCAGCCAGGGAGGACGAAATGGCTACACCTTC. Variable domain in full (rest from reference TRBV14 and TRBJ1-2): EAGVTQFPSHSVIEKGQTVTLRCDPISGHDNLYWYRRVMGKEIKFLLHFVKESKQDESGMPNNRFLAERTGGTYSTLKVQPAELEDSGVYFCASSQGGRNGYTFGSGTRLTVV.